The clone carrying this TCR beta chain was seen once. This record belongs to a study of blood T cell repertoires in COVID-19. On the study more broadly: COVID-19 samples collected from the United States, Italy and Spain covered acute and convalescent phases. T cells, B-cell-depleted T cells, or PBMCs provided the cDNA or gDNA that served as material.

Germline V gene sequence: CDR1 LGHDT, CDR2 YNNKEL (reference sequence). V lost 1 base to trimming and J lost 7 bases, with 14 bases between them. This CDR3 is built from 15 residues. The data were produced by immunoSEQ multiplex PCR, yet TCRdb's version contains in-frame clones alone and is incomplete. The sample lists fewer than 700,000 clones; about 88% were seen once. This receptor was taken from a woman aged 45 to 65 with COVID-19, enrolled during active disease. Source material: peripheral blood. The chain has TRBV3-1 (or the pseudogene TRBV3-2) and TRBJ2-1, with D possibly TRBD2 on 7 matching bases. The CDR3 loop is CASSQARGARNEQFF. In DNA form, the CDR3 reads TGTGCCAGCAGCCAAGCCCGGGGGGCTCGAAATGAGCAGTTCTTC.